This is a list of T cell receptor beta chains from one sample in a study of cytomegalovirus exposure and HLA in healthy donors. The protocol was immunoSEQ multiplex PCR, while the TCRdb copy is restricted to in-frame clones and leaves out a portion. The repertoire holds tens of thousands of clones, with 79% as singletons. The sequencing input was PBMCs. The receptors were gathered from a woman between 40 and 55 years old in good health and CMV-seropositive. Both conserved end residues are trimmed from each CDR3. The D gene is left open where the match is weak.

CDR3: ASRSRSGDTEAF; D: NA; V: TRBV6-5
CDR3: ASSLGQGGVKDTEAF; D: NA; V: TRBV11-3
CDR3: ATSSDRVPDTQY; D: TRBD1; V: TRBV15
CDR3: ASSVKNTGELF; D: NA; V: TRBV9
CDR3: ASKEDRRNTEAF; D: TRBD1; V: TRBV6-5
CDR3: ASDPGGYGYT; D: NA; V: TRBV28
CDR3: ASSLGRLAGLASGELF; D: TRBD2; V: TRBV5-1
CDR3: ASSLDRGQQETQY; D: NA; V: TRBV7-8
CDR3: ASTSIDRDSYEQY; D: TRBD1; V: TRBV7-2
CDR3: ASSLTGNTEAF; D: NA; V: TRBV7-9
CDR3: SVRGFSGANVLT; D: NA; V: TRBV29-1
CDR3: ASSFLAGVSGELF; D: TRBD2; V: TRBV7-9
CDR3: ASSLTGDEQY; D: TRBD1; V: TRBV18
CDR3: ASSYSNYGDEKLF; D: NA; V: TRBV6-5
CDR3: ASSEQGSRPQH; D: NA; V: TRBV2
CDR3: ASSLRFGQGAGDTEAF; D: TRBD1; V: TRBV28
CDR3: ASRLRAGELF; D: NA; V: TRBV7-9
CDR3: ASSLATGPNYGYT; D: NA; V: TRBV19
CDR3: ASSLVGVGSSYEQY; D: NA; V: TRBV7-9
CDR3: ASGPQGVGNSPLH; D: TRBD1; V: TRBV23-1
CDR3: ASLITGGAGTDTQY; D: TRBD1; V: TRBV27
CDR3: ASSQDTSGRGTQY; D: TRBD2; V: TRBV4-3
CDR3: AISAQVNYGYT; D: NA; V: TRBV10-3
CDR3: ASSANRGSHTGELF; D: TRBD1; V: TRBV18